These T cell receptor beta chains were read from a single sample in a study of T cell responses to AZD1222 COVID-19 vaccine. The protocol was immunoSEQ multiplex PCR, while the TCRdb copy is restricted to in-frame clones and leaves out a portion. The sample lists roughly 93,000 clones; roughly 89% were seen once. Sample: peripheral blood, taken on day 0 of MenACWY control vaccination. These receptors were taken from an adult in good health. Each CDR3 is given with its conserved first and last residue.

v_call,cdr3_aa
TRBV7-2,CASSLDWGREQFF
TRBV7-9,CASSGQVATNEKLFF
TRBV11-3,CASSLDLWGGTGTYEQYF
TRBV7-8,CASSLVDVGYTF
TRBV5-6,CASRMTGPTSYEQYF
TRBV5-4,CASSGGGTANYGYTF
TRBV2,CASSAPPGQGSPLHF
TRBV30,CAWSVGQGGTEAFF
TRBV19,CASSPGQGLYGYTF
TRBV11-2,CASSLEGQGLTGELFF
TRBV7-2,CASSLGKGAWNTEAFF
TRBV11-2,CASSLEVAAFYEQYF
TRBV9,CASSPRTGGRGYTF
TRBV28,CASSSGTGGGNEQFF
TRBV2,CASRRTNYSNQPQHF
TRBV6-2/TRBV6-3,CASSYMAGGPTDTQYF
TRBV4-3,CASSETGGTYEQYF
TRBV7-2,CASSLGPRTDTQYF
TRBV7-3,CASSPITTPQAFF
TRBV7-2,CASSWGGSGNTDTQYF
TRBV6-5,CASTRTHWENYGYTF
TRBV7-2,CASSLGQSNQPQHF
TRBV30,CAWSVGGTRTDTQYF
TRBV5-1,CASSLAGTSAYNEQFF
TRBV18,CASSPEMNTEAFF
TRBV6-5,CASIEGGFYNSPLHF
TRBV28,CASSFTSYGYTF
TRBV27,CASSLVRANTDTQYF
TRBV20-1,CSASESGGAIYEQYF
TRBV5-1,CASSLSFYNEQFF
TRBV6-2/TRBV6-3,CASSLTGASTNEKLFF
TRBV2,CASSEEGVAYGYTF
TRBV30,CAWSGTGGNQPQHF
TRBV7-2,CASSWAGTSGGAGEQFF
TRBV12-2,CASRFWGPSDSNGYTF
TRBV4-1,CASSQDLALETQYF
TRBV6-1,CASSEALPGDYNEKLFF